These 20 T cell receptor beta chains came from one sample sequenced in a study of identical twins. TCRdb itself ran the 5' RACE reads through MiXCR, one entry per CDR3 protein. The table records 460,000 or so distinct CDR3 sequences, 14% of them present only once. This same sample was also part of a study on yellow fever vaccine responses in identical twins.

Material: CD4+ T cells sorted from blood. The receptors shown here come from a woman aged 18-29 years in good health.

This clonotype was seen only once. This chain links TRBV28 with TRBJ2-7, with D perhaps matching TRBD1 or TRBD2 (6 bases each). V shed 10 bases and J shed 5 bases, with 24 bases lying between them. The CDR3 sequence is 15 residues long. Germline V gives CDR1 MDHEN, CDR2 SYDVKM. The CDR3 is CAIRGRSTGLNEQYF. In DNA form, the CDR3 reads TGTGCCATACGAGGGAGGTCGACAGGCCTTAACGAGCAGTACTTC.

This clonotype was recorded at least ten times. V is TRBV7-2 and J is TRBJ2-7; D is possibly TRBD1 (7 bases). The CDR3 length is 16 residues. The ends were cut back, 1 base at V and 0 bases at J, with 13 bases in the middle. The germline gives CDR1 SGHTA, CDR2 FQGNSA. CDR3: CASSLVAGQSSYEQYF. CDR3 coding DNA: TGTGCCAGCAGCTTAGTTGCGGGACAGAGCTCCTACGAGCAGTACTTC.

In this sample, this clonotype turned up a few times. This sequence joins TRBV15 and TRBJ2-3; D is undetermined. The CDR3 is 13 amino acids. CDR1 is LNHNV, CDR2 YYDKDF, per germline (reference sequence). V gave up 9 bases and J gave up 0 bases, with 10 bases separating them. The CDR3 bases are TGTGCCACAACTAAGACTAGCACAGATACGCAGTATTTT. Its protein is CATTKTSTDTQYF.

This clonotype was seen repeatedly, ten times or more. V gene TRBV12-3 or TRBV12-4 combines with J gene TRBJ1-4, with 9 bases that match TRBD1. V gave up 5 bases and J gave up 7 bases; unmatched junction bases: 5. The CDR3 consists of 14 residues. This chain's CDR3 is CASSHSGQGEKLFF. In DNA, the CDR3 is TGTGCCAGCAGTCACTCGGGACAGGGTGAAAAACTGTTTTTT.

This chain connects TRBV20-1 to TRBJ1-1; D gene uncertain. Trimming cost V 1 base and J 2 bases, with 8 bases left between them. This CDR3 has 13 residues. Germline V lookup: CDR1 DFQATT, CDR2 SNEGSKA (reference sequence). CDR3 nucleotide sequence: TGCAGTGCTAGAGCGGGCCCTAACACTGAAGCTTTCTTT. Translating it yields CSARAGPNTEAFF.

This clonotype was counted a few times. The J gene is TRBJ2-1, the V gene TRBV29-1; D possibly uses TRBD1 or TRBD2 (6 bases each). Trimming took off 0 bases at V and 4 bases at J, with 13 bases between the two ends. The CDR3 has 15 residues. Germline V lookup: CDR1 SQVTM, CDR2 ANQGSEA. CDR3 residues: CSVEDPRGHYNEQFF. In DNA, the CDR3 is TGCAGCGTTGAAGACCCACGGGGGCATTACAATGAGCAGTTCTTC.

This clonotype was counted a few times. The chain carries TRBV10-1 and TRBJ2-7; 11 nucleotides match TRBD1. Germline trimming cut 6 bases from V and 3 bases from J; bases unmatched to any gene: 19. Germline V gene lookup returns CDR1 WNHNN and CDR2 SYGVQD (reference sequence). The CDR3 loop spans 19 amino acids. CDR3 amino acids: CASRAGQGVSSVRGYEQYF. The CDR3 coding sequence is TGCGCCAGCAGAGCGGGACAGGGGGTGTCTAGCGTCAGGGGCTACGAGCAGTACTTC.

J is TRBJ2-1 and V is TRBV27; 7 positions match TRBD1. The CDR3 runs to 13 residues. The germline V gene encodes CDR1 MNHEY and CDR2 SMNVEV (reference sequence). V shed 8 bases and J 5 bases; nucleotides not matched to a gene: 6. CDR3 amino acids: CASFSQGNNEQFF. In nucleotides, the CDR3 is TGTGCCAGCTTCTCACAGGGGAACAATGAGCAGTTCTTC.

The rearrangement links TRBV6-5 to TRBJ2-5; the match to TRBD1 covers 7 bases. Germline trimming cut 3 bases from V and 2 bases from J; bases unmatched to any gene: 6. Germline V CDR1 and CDR2: MNHEY, SVGAGI. The CDR3 loop spans 15 amino acids. CDR3 in DNA: TGTGCCAGCAGTTATATTAGGACAGGACAAGAGACCCAGTACTTC. Translating it yields CASSYIRTGQETQYF.

This clonotype was observed a few times. The chain links TRBV18 to TRBJ2-3, with D hard to call. The germline V gene encodes CDR1 KGHSH and CDR2 LQKENI. This CDR3 comprises 16 residues. Trimming left V 1 base short and J 0 bases short, with 11 bases between. CDR3 coding DNA: TGTGCCAGCTCACCACAGACTCTGAGAAGCACAGATACGCAGTATTTT. It encodes CASSPQTLRSTDTQYF.

This clonotype was picked up a small number of times. The gene calls are TRBV11-1 and TRBJ2-1, with TRBD2 matching 11 bases. This CDR3 has 16 residues. After removal of 4 bases from V and 6 bases from J, the junction contained 8 bases not matched to a gene. Germline CDR1 and CDR2: SGHAT and FQDESV (reference sequence). CDR3 in amino acids: CASSYLSGGATNEQFF. The CDR3 DNA reads as TGTGCCAGCAGCTACCTTAGCGGGGGGGCCACCAATGAGCAGTTCTTC.

The rearrangement uses TRBV27 and TRBJ2-1; 11 positions agree with TRBD2. The CDR3 covers 16 residues. Trimming cost V 5 bases and J 7 bases; bases outside gene matches: 10. Germline CDR1 reads MNHEY; CDR2 reads SMNVEV (reference sequence). CDR3 sequence (DNA): TGTGCCAGCAGTCCCTGGCTAGCGGGGGGCCTAAATGAGCAGTTCTTC. Protein product: CASSPWLAGGLNEQFF.

This clonotype was seen more than once but under ten times. The gene calls are TRBV30 and TRBJ2-7; D tentatively reads TRBD1 or TRBD2 (5 bases each). Germline V gives CDR1 GTSNPN, CDR2 SVGIG (reference sequence). The ends were cut back, 3 bases at V and 3 bases at J, with 15 bases in the middle. This CDR3 contains 14 residues. The chain's CDR3 is CAWSSGTSLYEQYF. Here the CDR3 DNA reads TGTGCCTGGAGCTCCGGGACCAGCCTCTACGAGCAGTACTTC.

The V gene is TRBV5-1, the J gene TRBJ2-3; the match to TRBD2 covers 14 bases. CDR1 and CDR2 (germline): SGHRS, YFSETQ. The V segment lost 5 bases and the J segment 2 bases; nucleotides outside the gene matches: 10. This CDR3 region has 18 residues. For the CDR3, the DNA is TGCGCCAGCAGGGAGACTAGCGGGGGGGCCGCAGCCACAGATACGCAGTATTTT. It codes for CASRETSGGAAATDTQYF.

This chain connects TRBV7-9 to TRBJ2-3; no firm D call. The V end was cut by 5 bases, the J end by 4 bases, with 13 bases between. The CDR3 is 14 amino acids. The germline CDR1 and CDR2 sequences are SEHNR and FQNEAQ (reference sequence). CDR3 DNA: TGTGCCAGCAGCCCATGGACGTCTGCAGATACGCAGTATTTT. Residues: CASSPWTSADTQYF.

This clonotype has just a few counts. V and J are TRBV3-1 and TRBJ2-1, with a possible D match to TRBD2 (5 bases). V gave up 7 bases and J gave up 1 base, with 14 bases separating them. CDR3 length: 15 residues. Germline V gene sequence: CDR1 LGHDT, CDR2 YNNKEL (reference sequence). The CDR3: CASTYTGKSYNEQFF. The DNA of the CDR3 is TGTGCCAGCACCTACACCGGGAAATCCTACAATGAGCAGTTCTTC.

V and J are TRBV6-5 and TRBJ1-2; TRBD1 matches 11 bases. Germline CDR1 is MNHEY and CDR2 is SVGAGI. The CDR3 has 15 residues. Trimming took 3 bases from V and 8 from J; bases not matched to a gene: 8. CDR3 region: CASSYKRTGGHGYTF. CDR3 nucleotides: TGTGCCAGCAGTTATAAGAGGACAGGGGGCCACGGCTACACCTTC.

The chain carries TRBV5-6 and TRBJ2-1; 12 positions agree with TRBD2. Germline assignment: CDR1 SGHDT and CDR2 YYEEEE. CDR3 length: 19 residues. V lost 5 bases to trimming and J lost 2 bases; unmatched junction nucleotides: 14. This CDR3 reads CASRARPSGGADAYNEQFF. The CDR3 nucleotides are TGTGCCAGCAGAGCCCGTCCTAGCGGGGGGGCCGATGCCTACAATGAGCAGTTCTTC.

The rearrangement links TRBV5-1 to TRBJ2-5; no firm D call. The germline CDR1 and CDR2 sequences are SGHRS and YFSETQ. Trimming removed 0 bases from V and 5 bases from J, with 8 bases in between. The CDR3 is 13 amino acids. This chain's CDR3 is CASSLEGSETQYF. As DNA, the CDR3 is TGCGCCAGCAGCTTGGAAGGTTCGGAGACCCAGTACTTC.

This clonotype was counted between two and nine times. The gene calls are TRBV7-3 and TRBJ2-6; D remains unclear. The germline V gene encodes CDR1 SGHTA and CDR2 FQGTGA. The CDR3 consists of 15 residues. The V end lost 5 bases, the J end lost 4 bases, and 12 bases lay between the germline ends. CDR3 sequence reads: CASSLPSKGANVLTF. The CDR3 bases are TGTGCCAGCAGCCTGCCAAGTAAGGGGGCCAACGTCCTGACTTTC.